This entry is about one TCR beta chain. The antigen is unknown. Trimming cost V 8 bases and J 1 base; bases outside gene matches: 6. This CDR3 is built from 13 residues. Germline V gene lookup returns CDR1 SQVTM and CDR2 ANQGSEA. TCRdb keeps only in-frame clones here, not all; method: immunoSEQ multiplex PCR. In the table there are fewer than 150,000 clones, about 88% of which are singletons. The data are from a study of cytomegalovirus exposure and HLA in healthy donors. Study information: Later, an analysis reported that the 100 to 150 validation repertoires had used the same platform as the roughly 680 first-cohort repertoires.

Study-wide points: A few chains tied to CMV proved CMV antigen-specific in vitro. Among TCR beta chains, those listed as cytomegalovirus-associated numbered fewer than 200. Whilst most TCR sequences proved rare, a subset of public TCRs occurred across many donors.

The chain joins TRBV29-1 to TRBJ2-5; 8 bases align to TRBD1. Specimen: PBMCs. The TCR sequence derives from a man aged 18 to 35 in good health and CMV-seropositive. The DNA for the CDR3 is TGCAGCATTCGACAGGGGTCCCAAGAGACCCAGTACTTC. It codes for CSIRQGSQETQYF.